These 30 T cell receptor beta chains share one sample of origin, sequenced in a study of identical twins listed by TCRdb under 2016. To prepare the library, 5' RACE was applied. Sequenced using an Illumina HiSeq 2000. TCRdb ran its own pipeline on the public reads, namely fastp trimming at Q25 and MiXCR clone calling, and kept in-frame beta chains. Every entry covers one CDR3 protein and lists the most common genes and DNA from its rows. The sample data list 500,000 to 600,000 distinct CDR3 sequences, and 20% to 25% of these were observed just once. The ten largest make up around 0.91% of the sample. This same sample was also part of a study on T cells expressing NK-cell markers.

The sample taken for sequencing was CD4+ T cells sorted from blood. The receptor set was obtained from a woman aged 18-29 years in good health.

This clonotype was seen a few times. This chain links TRBV20-1 with TRBJ2-2, with 11 bases lining up with TRBD2. There are 14 residues in the CDR3. V shed 3 bases, J shed 6 bases, and the junction held 3 bases outside the gene matches. Germline V gives CDR1 DFQATT, CDR2 SNEGSKA (reference sequence). The DNA of the CDR3 is TGCAGTGCTAGCCGACTAGCGGGGCCCGGGGAGCTGTTTTTT. It is translated as CSASRLAGPGELFF.

In this sample, this clonotype turned up a few times. This rearrangement joins TRBV12-3 or TRBV12-4 to TRBJ1-1; no reliable D call. V gave up 4 bases and J gave up 10 bases, with 16 bases separating them. The CDR3 runs 13 residues. In DNA, the CDR3 is TGTGCCAGCAGTTCCCTCGGTTCGAGTTTAGCTTTCTTT. It specifies CASSSLGSSLAFF.

The chain links TRBV20-1 to TRBJ2-1; possibly TRBD2 for D (5 bases). The germline V gene encodes CDR1 DFQATT and CDR2 SNEGSKA (reference sequence). The CDR3 loop spans 15 amino acids. The V end lost 2 bases, the J end lost 3 bases, and 14 bases lay between the germline ends. The CDR3 loop is CSARRGNSIYNEQFF. Here the CDR3 DNA reads TGCAGTGCTAGAAGAGGGAATAGCATCTACAATGAGCAGTTCTTC.

This chain uses TRBV18 with TRBJ2-1; D is perhaps TRBD2 (6 bases). The length of the CDR3 is 18 residues. Germline-derived CDR1 and CDR2 are KGHSH and LQKENI. With 0 bases removed from V and 8 bases from J, the gap between germline ends came to 23 bases. For the CDR3, the DNA is TGTGCCAGCTCACCACCTAACCGCGCGGGGAGGCGTCGCTATGAGCAGTTCTTC. Its protein product is CASSPPNRAGRRRYEQFF.

A few counts support this clonotype. The rearrangement uses TRBV10-3 and TRBJ2-7; 8 positions agree with TRBD2. J was trimmed by 3 bases and V by 6 bases; bases with no gene match: 7. This CDR3 is 14 amino acids long. The germline CDR1 and CDR2 sequences are ENHRY and SYGVKD. The CDR3 region is CAISGTRPGYEQYF. CDR3 DNA sequence: TGTGCCATCAGCGGGACTAGACCGGGCTACGAGCAGTACTTC.

This clonotype has only one observation. The chain employs TRBV5-1 and TRBJ1-1; D gene ambiguous. The CDR3 is 14 residues long. In germline, CDR1 is SGHRS, CDR2 YFSETQ. V was cut by 3 bases and J by 0 bases, with 9 bases left in between. CDR3 coding DNA: TGCGCCAGCAGCTCCTCCCGGGTGAACACTGAAGCTTTCTTT. Residues: CASSSSRVNTEAFF.

This clonotype was counted only a few times. This chain uses TRBV20-1 with TRBJ1-3; D remains unclear. V was pared by 6 bases and J by 3 bases, with 12 bases between. The CDR3 extends over 13 amino acids. Germline values: CDR1 DFQATT, CDR2 SNEGSKA (reference sequence). The CDR3 nucleotides read TGCAGTGCCCCGGGTAACTTTGGAAACACCATATATTTT. This codes for CSAPGNFGNTIYF.

This clonotype was seen only a few times. J is TRBJ2-3 and V is TRBV3-1, with 10 bases aligning to TRBD2. V was pared by 1 base and J by 5 bases, with 6 bases of the junction left unmatched. Germline loops: CDR1 LGHDT, CDR2 YNNKEL (reference sequence). The CDR3 extends over 16 amino acids. The CDR3 DNA sequence: TGTGCCAGCAGCCAAGGAGCGGGGGGGCCCAGAGATACGCAGTATTTT. This codes for CASSQGAGGPRDTQYF.

V usage is TRBV20-1 and J usage is TRBJ2-4; TRBD2 matches 10 bases. Germline V lookup: CDR1 DFQATT, CDR2 SNEGSKA (reference sequence). The CDR3 is 14 amino acids. After removal of 4 bases from V and 4 bases from J, the junction contained 4 bases not matched to a gene. The CDR3 is CSATLAGVKNIQYF. CDR3 coding DNA: TGCAGTGCTACTCTAGCGGGAGTGAAAAACATTCAGTACTTC.

This chain links TRBV12-3 or TRBV12-4 with TRBJ2-1; TRBD2 agrees at 9 bases. This CDR3 is built from 16 residues. V shed 5 bases, J shed 2 bases, and the junction held 7 bases outside the gene matches. CDR3: CASSRWLAGTYNEQFF. The CDR3 nucleotides read TGTGCCAGCAGTCGCTGGCTAGCGGGAACCTACAATGAGCAGTTCTTC.

The chain links TRBV10-3 to TRBJ2-3; D not resolved. Trimming shortened V by 0 bases and J by 0 bases, and 13 bases separated the two germline ends. Germline V gene sequence: CDR1 ENHRY, CDR2 SYGVKD. The CDR3 is 17 residues long. DNA of the CDR3: TGTGCCATCAGTGAGTCCCGTACCCCTGCTAGCACAGATACGCAGTATTTT. Residues: CAISESRTPASTDTQYF.

Here the CDR3 DNA reads TGCGCCAGCAGCTGGAGCGCGGGGGGCACTGAAGCTTTCTTT. Protein: CASSWSAGGTEAFF. The chain links TRBV5-1 to TRBJ1-1; D may be TRBD1 (5 bases). In germline, CDR1 is SGHRS, CDR2 YFSETQ. V gave up 3 bases and J gave up 4 bases, with 13 bases separating them. This CDR3 spans 14 amino acids.

This clonotype turned up a few times. The V call is TRBV29-1, the J call TRBJ1-2; D perhaps matches TRBD1 (6 bases). Germline-derived CDR1 and CDR2 are SQVTM and ANQGSEA. CDR3 length equals 14 residues. The V end lost 6 bases, the J end lost 5 bases, and 19 bases lay between the germline ends. CDR3 sequence: CSVTAKQGGYGYTF. The CDR3 DNA follows: TGCAGCGTGACGGCTAAACAGGGAGGGTATGGCTACACCTTC.

This clonotype was counted only a few times. The chain carries TRBV12-3 or TRBV12-4 and TRBJ1-1; 9 bases fit TRBD1. This CDR3 spans 14 amino acids. The junction had 7 bases not matched to a gene; V was cut back by 6 bases and J by 5 bases. DNA for the CDR3: TGTGCCAGCAGACGGGACAGGGTTAATACTGAAGCTTTCTTT. Protein sequence: CASRRDRVNTEAFF.

The chain recombines TRBV6-5 with TRBJ1-2; maybe TRBD1 (6 bases). The CDR3 totals 14 residues. With 5 bases removed from V and 6 bases from J, the gap between germline ends came to 16 bases. Germline loops: CDR1 MNHEY, CDR2 SVGAGI. This chain's CDR3 is CASSHPDRRDGYTF. Here the CDR3 DNA reads TGTGCCAGCAGTCACCCGGACAGAAGAGATGGCTACACCTTC.

Only a few counts were recorded for this clonotype. CDR3 region: CASSSAGKRGGTNIQYF. The CDR3 DNA follows: TGTGCCAGCAGCTCCGCAGGAAAGCGGGGGGGCACGAACATTCAGTACTTC. V and J are TRBV7-9 and TRBJ2-4, with 10 bases matching TRBD2. V lost 4 bases and J lost 7; bases outside the gene matches: 13. The germline gives CDR1 SEHNR, CDR2 FQNEAQ (reference sequence). The CDR3 covers 17 residues. Looking up the rest from reference TRBV7-9 and TRBJ2-4 gives the full variable domain: DTGVSQNPRHKITKRGQNVTFRCDPISEHNRLYWYRQTLGQGPEFLTYFQNEAQLEKSRLLSDRFSAERPKGSFSTLEIQRTEQGDSAMYLCASSSAGKRGGTNIQYFGAGTRLSVL.

The table lists this clonotype with many counts. The chain employs TRBV20-1 and TRBJ1-2, with 7 bases aligning to TRBD1. CDR1 and CDR2 from the germline V gene are DFQATT and SNEGSKA (reference sequence). This CDR3 is 10 amino acids long. CDR3: CSPGGRGYTF. The CDR3 region has the DNA TGCAGCCCAGGGGGGCGAGGCTACACCTTC.

This rearrangement joins TRBV7-2 to TRBJ2-3; possibly TRBD2 for D (6 bases). V lost 5 bases and J 4 bases, leaving 16 bases between the germline ends. Germline assignment: CDR1 SGHTA and CDR2 FQGNSA. This CDR3 contains 15 residues. CDR3 amino acids: CASSDTFSGADTQYF. The CDR3 nucleotides read TGTGCCAGCAGCGATACCTTTAGCGGCGCAGATACGCAGTATTTT.

This rearrangement joins TRBV9 to TRBJ2-7; 9 bases are a match to TRBD1. After removal of 4 bases from V and 2 bases from J, the junction contained 7 bases not matched to a gene. The germline V gene has CDR1 SGDLS and CDR2 YYNGEE. The CDR3 is 15 residues long. In DNA, the CDR3 is TGTGCCAGCAGCCCCCAGGGACAGGGACCCTACGAGCAGTACTTC. Its translation: CASSPQGQGPYEQYF.

This sequence joins TRBV20-1 and TRBJ2-1; TRBD2 matches 9 bases. V shed 1 base and J 0 bases; nucleotides not matched to a gene: 1. This CDR3 region has 15 residues. From germline, CDR1 is DFQATT and CDR2 SNEGSKA (reference sequence). The CDR3 region is CSARGREGSYNEQFF. CDR3 nucleotide sequence: TGCAGTGCTAGAGGGCGGGAGGGCTCCTACAATGAGCAGTTCTTC.

This clonotype was recorded a few times. This rearrangement joins TRBV10-3 to TRBJ1-1; D is ambiguous. Looked up from germline, CDR1 is ENHRY and CDR2 is SYGVKD. V lost 0 bases to trimming and J lost 4 bases, with 3 bases between them. This CDR3 is built from 12 residues. CDR3 coding DNA: TGTGCCATCAGTGAGTCGGCCACTGAAGCTTTCTTT. Encoded protein: CAISESATEAFF.

This clonotype was seen a few times. V is TRBV4-2 and J is TRBJ2-4; D could derive from TRBD1 or TRBD2 (7 bases each). The CDR3 consists of 16 residues. The germline CDR1 and CDR2 sequences are LGHNA and YNFKEQ. V lost 5 bases to trimming and J lost 0 bases, with 14 bases between them. The CDR3 here is CASSSGGGLAKNIQYF. The CDR3 DNA sequence: TGTGCCAGCAGCTCAGGGGGGGGGCTAGCCAAAAACATTCAGTACTTC.

The V and J genes are TRBV6-2 or TRBV6-3 and TRBJ2-7, with a weak D call TRBD2 (6 bases). The CDR3 consists of 18 residues. V was clipped by 4 bases and J by 2 bases, with 24 bases between them. CDR1 and CDR2 (germline): MNHEY, SVGEGT. The DNA for the CDR3 is TGTGCCAGCAGTTTCAAACCGGGAGCCACTCCCTTCCCCTACGAGCAGTACTTC. This translates into CASSFKPGATPFPYEQYF.

The gene calls are TRBV20-1 and TRBJ2-5; 8 bases agree with TRBD2. This CDR3 contains 15 residues. Losses at the gene ends were 5 bases for V and 2 bases for J; bases not matched to a gene: 10. Per the germline V gene, CDR1 is DFQATT and CDR2 is SNEGSKA (reference sequence). Here the CDR3 reads CSAQVGGGRQETQYF. For the CDR3, the DNA is TGCAGTGCTCAAGTGGGCGGGGGGAGACAAGAGACCCAGTACTTC.

A few counts support this clonotype. This rearrangement joins TRBV6-5 to TRBJ1-1; TRBD1 matches 8 bases. Germline assignment: CDR1 MNHEY and CDR2 SVGAGI. V gave up 0 bases and J gave up 3 bases; unmatched junction bases: 9. The CDR3 loop spans 17 amino acids. DNA for the CDR3: TGTGCCAGCAGTTACTCGGTTGCCAGGGGGCCTTACACTGAAGCTTTCTTT. Translated, it gives CASSYSVARGPYTEAFF.

The table lists this clonotype with many counts. V usage is TRBV3-1 and J usage is TRBJ2-7, with D perhaps assigned TRBD1 or TRBD2 (5 bases each). CDR1 is LGHDT, CDR2 YNNKEL, per germline (reference sequence). The V and J ends lost 7 bases and 3 bases respectively, with 16 bases between them. This CDR3 has 14 residues. The CDR3 DNA reads TGTGCCAGCACCCGGGGCCGGGGAGACTACGAGCAGTACTTC. Translation: CASTRGRGDYEQYF.

This clonotype appeared a few times. The genes are TRBV12-3 or TRBV12-4 and TRBJ2-1, with D perhaps given as TRBD1 or TRBD2 (5 bases each). The V gene lost 6 bases and the J gene lost 4 bases, with 10 bases spanning the gap. There are 13 residues in the CDR3. This chain's CDR3 is CASSGTKYNEQFF. The CDR3 DNA is TGTGCCAGCAGCGGGACCAAGTACAATGAGCAGTTCTTC.

This clonotype was seen at least ten times. The chain is built from TRBV18 and TRBJ1-2; TRBD1 is a possible D gene (5 bases). V gave up 1 base and J gave up 4 bases, with 13 bases separating them. This CDR3 contains 15 residues. CDR1 and CDR2 from the germline V gene are KGHSH and LQKENI. The CDR3 is CASSPLSTEPYGYTF. CDR3 nucleotide sequence: TGTGCCAGCTCACCACTATCGACAGAACCCTATGGCTACACCTTC.

There are many counts of this clonotype. The genes are TRBV4-3 and TRBJ2-1, with D possibly TRBD2 on 5 matching bases. The CDR3 runs to 16 residues. The germline gives CDR1 LGHNA, CDR2 YSLEER. V lost 0 bases and J 6 bases, leaving 15 bases between the germline ends. CDR3 sequence reads: CASSQDWSGTRNEQFF. CDR3 bases: TGCGCCAGCAGCCAAGATTGGAGCGGTACCCGCAATGAGCAGTTCTTC.

V is TRBV20-1 and J is TRBJ2-4, with D unresolved. V lost 5 bases and J 0 bases, leaving 14 bases between the germline ends. Germline V gene sequence: CDR1 DFQATT, CDR2 SNEGSKA (reference sequence). This CDR3 has 15 amino acids. The CDR3 coding sequence is TGCAGTGCTCCTGACCCCTCCTTAGCCAAAAACATTCAGTACTTC. As protein: CSAPDPSLAKNIQYF.